This is a list of T cell receptor beta chains from one sample in a study of blood T cell repertoires in COVID-19. Sequenced by immunoSEQ multiplex PCR; TCRdb stores in-frame clones only, minus some. The sample comprises roughly 49,000 clones, 75% to 85% of which are singletons, and approximately 16% rests with the top ten. Sample: peripheral blood. The receptors here all came from a man aged 40-49 years with acute or convalescent COVID-19. CDR3s leave out the opening cysteine and the closing phenylalanine or tryptophan. The size entry is marked missing in some rows and otherwise reads once, few, many or a size class.

TRBV5-4	.	TRBJ1-1	ASSFHDRLEAF
TRBV19	.	TRBJ2-5	ASSSRTTVDQETQY
TRBV30	.	TRBJ1-2	AWSRVQGPRNYGYT
TRBV10-1	.	TRBJ2-1	ASSESGQGSNEQF
TRBV3-1/TRBV3-2	.	TRBJ2-7	ASSRQQGASYEQY
TRBV6-4	.	TRBJ1-1	ASSDTDRGTEAF
TRBV5-8	few	TRBJ1-2	ASSLTGTGSGYT
TRBV3-1/TRBV3-2	few	TRBJ1-1	ASSQDFSGGTEAF
TRBV30	once	TRBJ2-1	AWSRGSSYNEQF
TRBV29-1	.	TRBJ1-1	SVPDRGRTEAF
TRBV3-1/TRBV3-2	.	TRBJ2-7	ASSQELTRRDEQY
TRBV6-1	.	TRBJ2-1	ASSEAGGDEQF
TRBV11-2	.	TRBJ2-2	ASSYVKLADNTGELF
TRBV5-6	.	TRBJ2-3	ASKRGSTDTQY
TRBV12-3/TRBV12-4	.	TRBJ1-6	ASSFQGNSPLH
TRBV7-2	.	TRBJ2-5	ASSSPGVVQETQY
TRBV5-1	.	TRBJ2-5	ASSRQSQETQY
TRBV19	.	TRBJ1-1	ASSTGTLMNTEAF
TRBV19	.	TRBJ1-1	ASSIVRTEAF
TRBV5-6	once	TRBJ1-2	ASRRGGGSNYGYT
TRBV6-6	.	TRBJ2-7	ASSRTSGRASYEQY
TRBV7-9	.	TRBJ1-2	ASSLTAAGGYT
TRBV30	.	TRBJ1-1	AWSVRANTEAF
TRBV19	.	TRBJ1-6	ASSRTTGTGISPLH
TRBV19	.	TRBJ1-6	ASSMLQGERASPLH
TRBV21-1	.	TRBJ2-2	ATHLSIRATTGELF
TRBV7-9	.	TRBJ2-2	ATLAANTGELF
TRBV5-5	.	TRBJ2-5	ASSLAETGTETQY
TRBV6-5	.	TRBJ1-1	ASRRGEDTEAF
TRBV7-2	few	TRBJ2-1	ASSLLFGTQNEQF
TRBV7-2	.	TRBJ2-7	ASSATSVKRY
TRBV5-1	.	TRBJ1-1	ASSLGGQNTEAF
TRBV5-8	.	TRBJ2-5	ASSLDASGKHQY
TRBV7-2	.	TRBJ2-2	ASSLVGSELTGELF
TRBV7-9	.	TRBJ1-5	ASSWGDRFQPQH
TRBV30	few	TRBJ1-1	AWSEEWRMNTEAF
TRBV30	.	TRBJ1-5	AWNSGGNQPQH
TRBV5-4	.	TRBJ2-3	ASSLRRLGGSDTQY
TRBV6-5	.	TRBJ2-1	ASLLAGTSYNEQF
TRBV6-5	.	TRBJ2-5	ASSQGQETQY
TRBV14	.	TRBJ1-4	ASSQRTGFLGKLF
TRBV7-9	.	TRBJ1-2	ASSQGQGAYGYT
TRBV3-1/TRBV3-2	.	TRBJ2-3	ASSQDELAGARSPRTDTQY
TRBV6-5	.	TRBJ2-1	ASQQDAASYNEQF
TRBV6-5	.	TRBJ1-2	ASSSGQINYGYT
TRBV3-1/TRBV3-2	.	TRBJ2-5	ASSQGSTSWETQY
TRBV6-6	.	TRBJ1-6	ASITGTANSPLH
TRBV5-1	.	TRBJ2-5	ASRLDRRTIQETQY
TRBV15	.	TRBJ2-2	ATSRDQGANTGELF
TRBV7-6	.	TRBJ1-1	ASSLDAGYTEAF
TRBV9	.	TRBJ2-3	ASSLRAGGPEDTQY
TRBV7-6	.	TRBJ2-3	ASSLRTGLASTDTQY
TRBV6-1	.	TRBJ2-7	ASSAKRASAGDREQY
TRBV5-5	.	TRBJ2-3	ASSLAGQGPDTQY
TRBV5-1	.	TRBJ2-1	ASSTEGGKYNEQF
TRBV19	few	TRBJ1-5	ASSNHRDSNQPQH